Listed below are T cell receptor beta chains from one sample, sequenced in a study of cytomegalovirus exposure and HLA in healthy donors. Repertoires were generated with immunoSEQ multiplex PCR, while TCRdb's copy carries only in-frame clones and drops some. The clone table shows 30,000 to 35,000 clones, with the ten largest holding 4.5%. Sample: PBMCs. These receptors were taken from a woman aged 40 to 50 in good health and CMV-seropositive. CDR3s include the opening cysteine and the closing phenylalanine or tryptophan. The D gene is left open where the match is weak. Clone size, where shown, is once, few, many, or a class for clones that have expanded.

clone_size | j_call | d_call | v_call | cdr3_nt | cdr3_aa
- | TRBJ2-5 | - | TRBV4-1 | TGCGCCAGCAGCCAAGAATGGGGGCGTGAGACCCAGTACTTC | CASSQEWGRETQYF
- | TRBJ2-3 | TRBD1 | TRBV27 | TGTGCCAGCGGTGGGGACAGGGGGTCCACAGATACGCAGTATTTT | CASGGDRGSTDTQYF
- | TRBJ2-1 | - | TRBV18 | TGTGCCAGCTCACCGATACTAGAATTCAATGAGCAGTTCTTC | CASSPILEFNEQFF
- | TRBJ2-7 | - | TRBV13 | TGTGCCAGCAGGAGGCAGAGCTCCTACGAGCAGTACTTC | CASRRQSSYEQYF
- | TRBJ2-5 | TRBD1 | TRBV11-2 | TGTGCCAGCAGCTTAGGGACAGGGTGGCAAGAGACCCAGTACTTC | CASSLGTGWQETQYF
- | TRBJ1-2 | - | TRBV2 | TGTGCCAGCATCAGTTCTGTATTTAACTATGGCTACACCTTC | CASISSVFNYGYTF
- | TRBJ2-1 | - | TRBV7-2 | TGTGCCAGCAGCTTAGTTTTACTAGCCTACAATGAGCAGTTCTTC | CASSLVLLAYNEQFF
- | TRBJ1-1 | - | TRBV4-1 | TGCGCCAGCAGCCAAGACCGGGACACCCAAGGTATACCTGAAGATTTCTTT | CASSQDRDTQGIPEDFF
- | TRBJ1-2 | - | TRBV6-5 | TGTGCCAGCAGTTCTCCCGGCGGGCGACTCTACACCTTC | CASSSPGGRLYTF
- | TRBJ2-7 | TRBD2 | TRBV2 | TGTGCCAGCAAGCGGGGCTCCTACGAGCAGTACTTC | CASKRGSYEQYF
- | TRBJ1-4 | TRBD1 | TRBV5-4 | TGTGCCAGCAGCTCGACAGGGGCTCGTGAAAAACTGTTTTTT | CASSSTGAREKLFF
- | TRBJ2-5 | - | TRBV6-5 | TGTGCCAGCAGCCGGGACAAAGAGACCCAGTACTTC | CASSRDKETQYF
- | TRBJ1-5 | - | TRBV28 | TGTGCCAGCAGTTTATGGGGGGCAGGCAATCAGCCCCAGCATTTT | CASSLWGAGNQPQHF
- | TRBJ2-5 | - | TRBV29-1 | TGCAGCGCCGAATTGCAGGGGAAAGAGACCCAGTACTTC | CSAELQGKETQYF
- | TRBJ1-4 | - | TRBV5-6 | TGTGCCAGCAGCTCGACCGGGGTTGAAAAACTGTTTTTT | CASSSTGVEKLFF
- | TRBJ1-2 | - | TRBV4-3 | TGCGCCAGCAGCCGGTTACTTGGGGGGGCAGGGAGCTATGGCTACACCTTC | CASSRLLGGAGSYGYTF
- | TRBJ2-7 | TRBD2 | TRBV9 | TGTGCCAGCAGCCCCGGGGGGGGGCGCACCTACGAGCAGTACTTC | CASSPGGGRTYEQYF
- | TRBJ1-2 | - | TRBV6-6 | TGTGCCAGCAGTTACTCGGAGGCGCCCTATGGCTACACCTTC | CASSYSEAPYGYTF
- | TRBJ1-2 | TRBD1 | TRBV4-1 | TGCGCCAGCAGCCAAGAGATCGGACAGGGGGCCTATGGCTACACCTTC | CASSQEIGQGAYGYTF
- | TRBJ2-7 | - | TRBV4-2 | TGTGCCAGCGGCGGCCCGGGGGGCCACGAGCAGTACTTC | CASGGPGGHEQYF
- | TRBJ2-5 | - | TRBV7-2 | TGTGCCAGCAGCCAGTGGGGAGCGGTCCAAGAGACCCAGTACTTC | CASSQWGAVQETQYF
- | TRBJ2-7 | - | TRBV7-9 | TGTGCCAGCAGCTCCGGACAGAGCTACGAGCAGTACTTC | CASSSGQSYEQYF
- | TRBJ1-5 | - | TRBV5-6 | TGTGCCAGCAGCTTTGTTGGTGAGAATCAGCCCCAGCATTTT | CASSFVGENQPQHF
- | TRBJ1-1 | TRBD1 | TRBV29-1 | TGCAGCGTTGACCTTACCTGGACAGGGAGGGCTTTCTTT | CSVDLTWTGRAFF
- | TRBJ2-5 | TRBD1 | TRBV7-9 | TGTGCCAGCAGCTCCCCCGGGACAGGGGTACGAGAGACCCAGTACTTC | CASSSPGTGVRETQYF
- | TRBJ1-2 | TRBD1 | TRBV9 | TGTGCCAGCAGCCCAATTACGGGACAGGGGGCTACCTATGGCTACACCTTC | CASSPITGQGATYGYTF
- | TRBJ2-7 | TRBD1 | TRBV2 | TGTGCCAGCAGTTCCGACAGGGACGAGCAGTACTTC | CASSSDRDEQYF
- | TRBJ2-7 | TRBD2 | TRBV29-1 | TGCAGCGTTGAACTGACTAGCGGGGACGCCTACGAGCAGTACTTC | CSVELTSGDAYEQYF
- | TRBJ1-2 | TRBD1 | TRBV15 | TGTGCCACCGCGGGGGGCCTGGGACAGGGGGACGCTGGCTACACCTTC | CATAGGLGQGDAGYTF
- | TRBJ1-1 | - | TRBV29-1 | TGCAGCGTTAACAGGGTTGGTTCAGGCACTGAAGCTTTCTTT | CSVNRVGSGTEAFF
- | TRBJ2-7 | - | TRBV6-5 | TGTGCCAGCAGACCTGTAGCGGTCCACGCCTACGAGCAGTACTTC | CASRPVAVHAYEQYF
- | TRBJ2-7 | TRBD1 | TRBV29-1 | TGCAGCGCGGGACAGAGCTACGAGCAGTACTTC | CSAGQSYEQYF
- | TRBJ2-5 | TRBD2 | TRBV30 | TGTGCCTGGAGTGTACGGGGACTAGCGGGCGGGGGGGAGACCCAGTACTTC | CAWSVRGLAGGGETQYF
- | TRBJ1-5 | - | TRBV19 | TGTGCCAGTAGTATATCCGCAGGGAATCAGCCCCAGCATTTT | CASSISAGNQPQHF
- | TRBJ1-5 | - | TRBV4-1 | TGCGCCAGCAGCCAACCGGCAGGGGCGCTTGATCAGCCCCAGCATTTT | CASSQPAGALDQPQHF
- | TRBJ2-5 | - | TRBV10-3 | TGTGCCATCAGTGAGGTTTCGGGGGGCCGGGGGTCAGAGACCCAGTACTTC | CAISEVSGGRGSETQYF
- | TRBJ2-3 | TRBD2 | TRBV30 | TGTGCCGGGAGCCTCGAAGCGGGAGCGGTAGATACGCAGTATTTT | CAGSLEAGAVDTQYF
- | TRBJ2-2 | TRBD2 | TRBV29-1 | TGCAGCGTTGAGTCGAGCGGGAGGGTCGCCGGGGAGCTGTTTTTT | CSVESSGRVAGELFF
- | TRBJ2-2 | - | TRBV7-9 | TGTGCCAGCATCGACGGGACCGGGGAGCTGTTTTTT | CASIDGTGELFF
- | TRBJ2-3 | TRBD2 | TRBV27 | TGTGCCAGCAGTTTAACGACTAGGCTAGCGGGAGTAGATACGCAGTATTTT | CASSLTTRLAGVDTQYF
- | TRBJ1-5 | - | TRBV10-3 | TGTGCCATCAGTGAGGGAGCTAGCAATCAGCCCCAGCATTTT | CAISEGASNQPQHF
- | TRBJ2-7 | - | TRBV18 | TGTGCCAGCTCAAGTGAGGTATACTCCTACGAGCAGTACTTC | CASSSEVYSYEQYF
- | TRBJ2-1 | - | TRBV5-6 | TGTGCCAGCAGCTTCCCTAGAATATTTAGCAATGAGCAGTTCTTC | CASSFPRIFSNEQFF
- | TRBJ1-5 | - | TRBV19 | TGTGCCAGTAGTATAGGAGGCAATCAGCCCCAGCATTTT | CASSIGGNQPQHF
- | TRBJ2-5 | - | TRBV7-2 | TGTGCCAGCAGCTTAGCCGGGACTAGGACAGGGACCCAGTACTTC | CASSLAGTRTGTQYF
- | TRBJ1-2 | - | TRBV5-3 | TGTGCCAGAAGCCGGGACAAAGGCGGCTACACCTTC | CARSRDKGGYTF
- | TRBJ2-1 | - | TRBV11-2 | TGTGCCAGCAGCCTTCAGCGGCGAGTTAACAATGAGCAGTTCTTC | CASSLQRRVNNEQFF
- | TRBJ2-7 | TRBD1 | TRBV4-3 | TGCGCCAGCAGCCACTCCCAGGGGACAGGCCGGCTCGAGCAGTACTTC | CASSHSQGTGRLEQYF
- | TRBJ1-3 | - | TRBV6-1 | TGTGCCAGCAGTGAAGGGCGGAGCTCTGGAAACACCATATATTTT | CASSEGRSSGNTIYF
- | TRBJ1-1 | TRBD1 | TRBV7-2 | TGTGCCAGCAGCTTAGCCAGGACAGGGCACACTGAAGCTTTCTTT | CASSLARTGHTEAFF
- | TRBJ2-2 | - | TRBV30 | TGTGCCTGGAGTCGGCGGCAGGGTGGGACCGGGGAGCTGTTTTTT | CAWSRRQGGTGELFF
medium-sized | TRBJ2-1 | - | TRBV5-1 | TGCGCCAGCAGCTCATCAGGCGGGTACAATGAGCAGTTCTTC | CASSSSGGYNEQFF
- | TRBJ2-1 | TRBD2 | TRBV6-5 | TGTGCCAGCAGTGACAGCGGGAGCGTAAATGAGCAGTTCTTC | CASSDSGSVNEQFF
- | TRBJ1-2 | - | TRBV5-6 | TGTGCCAGCAGCTTGAGCGGGAGCGGCTACACCTTC | CASSLSGSGYTF
- | TRBJ1-1 | - | TRBV6-5 | TGTGCCAGCAGAGTCACAGGGTTTACTGAAGCTTTCTTT | CASRVTGFTEAFF